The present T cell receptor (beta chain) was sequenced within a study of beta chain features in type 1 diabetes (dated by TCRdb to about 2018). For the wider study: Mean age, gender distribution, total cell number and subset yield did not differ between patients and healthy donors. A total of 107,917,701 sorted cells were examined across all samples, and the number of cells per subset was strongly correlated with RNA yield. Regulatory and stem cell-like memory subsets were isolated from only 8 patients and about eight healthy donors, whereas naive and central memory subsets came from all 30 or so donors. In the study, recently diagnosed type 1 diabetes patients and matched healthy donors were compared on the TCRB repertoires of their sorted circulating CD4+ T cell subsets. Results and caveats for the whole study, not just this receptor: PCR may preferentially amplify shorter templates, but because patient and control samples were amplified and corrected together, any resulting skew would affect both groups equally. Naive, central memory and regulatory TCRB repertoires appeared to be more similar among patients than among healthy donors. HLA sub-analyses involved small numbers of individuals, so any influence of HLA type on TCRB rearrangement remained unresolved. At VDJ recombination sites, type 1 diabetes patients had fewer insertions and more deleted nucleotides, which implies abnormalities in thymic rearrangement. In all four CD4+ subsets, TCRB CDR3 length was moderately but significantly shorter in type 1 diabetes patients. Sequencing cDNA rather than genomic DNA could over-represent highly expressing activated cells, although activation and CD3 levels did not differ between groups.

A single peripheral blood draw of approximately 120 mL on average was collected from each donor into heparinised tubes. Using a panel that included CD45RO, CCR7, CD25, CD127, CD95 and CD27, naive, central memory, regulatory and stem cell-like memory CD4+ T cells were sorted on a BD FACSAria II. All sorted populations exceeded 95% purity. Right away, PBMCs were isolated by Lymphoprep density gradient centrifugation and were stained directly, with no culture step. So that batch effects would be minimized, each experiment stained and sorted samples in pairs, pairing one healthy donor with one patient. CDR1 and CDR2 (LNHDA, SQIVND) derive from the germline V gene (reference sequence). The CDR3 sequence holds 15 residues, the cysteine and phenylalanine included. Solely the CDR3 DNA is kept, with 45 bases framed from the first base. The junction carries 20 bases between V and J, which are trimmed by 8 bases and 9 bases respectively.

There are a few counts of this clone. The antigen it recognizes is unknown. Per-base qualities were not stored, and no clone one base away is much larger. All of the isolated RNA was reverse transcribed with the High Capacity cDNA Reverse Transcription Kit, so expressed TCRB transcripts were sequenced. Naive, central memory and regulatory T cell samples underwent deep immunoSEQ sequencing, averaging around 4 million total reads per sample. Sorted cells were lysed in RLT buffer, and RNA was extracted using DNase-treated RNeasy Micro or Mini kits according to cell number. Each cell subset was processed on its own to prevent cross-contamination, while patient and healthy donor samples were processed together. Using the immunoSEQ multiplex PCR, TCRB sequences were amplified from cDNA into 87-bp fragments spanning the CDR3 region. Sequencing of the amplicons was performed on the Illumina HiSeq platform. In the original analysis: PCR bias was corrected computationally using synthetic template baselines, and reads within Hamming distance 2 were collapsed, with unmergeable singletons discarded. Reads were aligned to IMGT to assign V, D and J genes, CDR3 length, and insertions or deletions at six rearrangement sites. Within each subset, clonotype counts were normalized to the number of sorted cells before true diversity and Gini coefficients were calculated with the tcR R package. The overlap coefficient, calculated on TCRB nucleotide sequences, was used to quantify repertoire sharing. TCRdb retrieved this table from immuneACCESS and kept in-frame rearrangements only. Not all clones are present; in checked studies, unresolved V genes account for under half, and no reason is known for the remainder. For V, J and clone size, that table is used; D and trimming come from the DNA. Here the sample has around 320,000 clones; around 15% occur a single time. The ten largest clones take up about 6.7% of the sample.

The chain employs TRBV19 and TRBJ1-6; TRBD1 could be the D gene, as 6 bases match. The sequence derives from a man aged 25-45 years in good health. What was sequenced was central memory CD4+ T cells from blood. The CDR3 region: CASGLQQGAGSPLHF. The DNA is TGTGCCAGTGGCCTTCAACAGGGAGCTGGTTCACCCCTCCACTTT.